The 2 T cell receptor beta chains in this list originate from one sample, sequenced in a study of patients and donors after allogeneic stem cell transplantation. TCRdb re-derived calls from the RT-PCR reads in MiXCR, one entry per CDR3 protein. The profile shows approximately 200,000 distinct CDR3 sequences, 41% of them singletons. Source material: blood, either unsorted or a sorted T cell fraction (not recorded which). These receptors were collected from a human donor who was either an allogeneic HSCT recipient or a stem cell or donor lymphocyte infusion donor (not recorded which). It is not recorded whose cells these are; they may come from a transplant donor.

The genes are TRBV5-1 and TRBJ2-5; TRBD1 might be the D (7 bases). The CDR3 spans 20 residues. V was pared by 3 bases and J by 2 bases, with 29 bases between. The germline V gene encodes CDR1 SGHRS and CDR2 YFSETQ. The CDR3 DNA follows: TGCGCCAGCAGCTGGAAGGGACAGATGGATCCGAGCGGGCCACAAGAGACCCAGTACTTC. It encodes CASSWKGQMDPSGPQETQYF.

The rearrangement uses TRBV6-2 or TRBV6-3 and TRBJ1-5; D is undetermined. Trimming left V 0 bases short and J 4 bases short, with 10 bases between. The CDR3 sequence is 15 residues long. Germline CDR1 is MNHEY and CDR2 is SVGEGT. The CDR3 region is CASSYSRNRNQPQHF. The CDR3 region has the DNA TGTGCCAGCAGTTACTCGAGGAACCGAAATCAGCCCCAGCATTTT.